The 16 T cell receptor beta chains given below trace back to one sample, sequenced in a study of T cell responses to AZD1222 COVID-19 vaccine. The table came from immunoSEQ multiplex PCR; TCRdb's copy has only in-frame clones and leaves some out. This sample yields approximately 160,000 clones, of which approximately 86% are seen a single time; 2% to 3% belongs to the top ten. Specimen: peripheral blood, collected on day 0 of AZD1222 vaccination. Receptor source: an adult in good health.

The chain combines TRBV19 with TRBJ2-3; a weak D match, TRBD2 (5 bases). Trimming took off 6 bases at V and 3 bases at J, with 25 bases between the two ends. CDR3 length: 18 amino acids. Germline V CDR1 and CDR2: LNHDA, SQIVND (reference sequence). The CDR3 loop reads CASRPLYDPVTMTDTQYF. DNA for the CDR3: TGTGCCAGTAGGCCTCTGTACGATCCGGTGACTATGACAGATACGCAGTATTTT.

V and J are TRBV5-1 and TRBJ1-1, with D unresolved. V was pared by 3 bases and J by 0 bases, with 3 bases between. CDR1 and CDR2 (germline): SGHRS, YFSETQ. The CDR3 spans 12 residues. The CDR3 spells CASSSMNTEAFF. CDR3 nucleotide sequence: TGCGCCAGCAGCTCTATGAACACTGAAGCTTTCTTT.

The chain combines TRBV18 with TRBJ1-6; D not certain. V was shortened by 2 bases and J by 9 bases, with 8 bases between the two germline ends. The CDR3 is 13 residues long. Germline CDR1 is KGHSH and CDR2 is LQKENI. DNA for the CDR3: TGTGCCAGCTCACCAGGAAATGGTTCACCCCTCCACTTT. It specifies CASSPGNGSPLHF.

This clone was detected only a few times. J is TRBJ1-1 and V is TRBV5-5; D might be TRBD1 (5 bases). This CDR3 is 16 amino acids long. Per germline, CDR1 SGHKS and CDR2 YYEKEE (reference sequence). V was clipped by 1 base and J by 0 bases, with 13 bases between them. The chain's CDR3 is CASSLTGLSMNTEAFF. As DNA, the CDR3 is TGTGCCAGCAGCTTGACAGGACTTTCCATGAACACTGAAGCTTTCTTT. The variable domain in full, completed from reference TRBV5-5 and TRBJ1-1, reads DAGVTQSPTHLIKTRGQQVTLRCSPISGHKSVSWYQQVLGQGPQFIFQYYEKEERGRGNFPDRFSARQFPNYSSELNVNALLLGDSALYLCASSLTGLSMNTEAFFGQGTRLTVV.

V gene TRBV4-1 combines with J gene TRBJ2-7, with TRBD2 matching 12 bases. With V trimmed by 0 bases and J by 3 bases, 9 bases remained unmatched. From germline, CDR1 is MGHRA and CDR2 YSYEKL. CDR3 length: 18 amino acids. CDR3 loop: CASSQDPPSGRVYYEQYF. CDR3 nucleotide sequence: TGCGCCAGCAGCCAAGATCCGCCTAGCGGGAGGGTATACTACGAGCAGTACTTC.

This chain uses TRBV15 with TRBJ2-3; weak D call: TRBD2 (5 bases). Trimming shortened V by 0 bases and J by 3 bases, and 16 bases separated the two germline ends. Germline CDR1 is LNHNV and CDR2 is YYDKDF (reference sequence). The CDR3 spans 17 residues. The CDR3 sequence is CATSRDPFGRDTDTQYF. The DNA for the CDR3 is TGTGCCACCAGCAGAGATCCTTTTGGCCGGGATACAGATACGCAGTATTTT.

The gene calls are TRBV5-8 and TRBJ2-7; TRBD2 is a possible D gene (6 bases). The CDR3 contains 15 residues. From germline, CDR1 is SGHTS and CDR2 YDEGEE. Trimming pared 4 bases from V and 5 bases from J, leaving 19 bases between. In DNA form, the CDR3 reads TGTGCCAGCAGCCCCCGGGACTCTCGTCGGGACGAGCAGTACTTC. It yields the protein CASSPRDSRRDEQYF.

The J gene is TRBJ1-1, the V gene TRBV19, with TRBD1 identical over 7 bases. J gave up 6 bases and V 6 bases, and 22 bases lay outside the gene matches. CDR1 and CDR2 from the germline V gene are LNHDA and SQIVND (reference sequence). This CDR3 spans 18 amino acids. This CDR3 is CASSRVRQGWGLGSEAFF. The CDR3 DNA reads TGTGCCAGTAGCAGGGTCCGACAGGGATGGGGCTTGGGCTCTGAAGCTTTCTTT.

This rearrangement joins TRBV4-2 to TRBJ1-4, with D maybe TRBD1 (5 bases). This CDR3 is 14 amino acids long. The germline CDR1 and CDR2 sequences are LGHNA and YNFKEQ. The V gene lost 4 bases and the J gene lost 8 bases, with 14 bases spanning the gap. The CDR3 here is CASSLGRGREKLFF. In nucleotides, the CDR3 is TGTGCCAGCAGCCTAGGGAGGGGACGGGAAAAACTGTTTTTT.

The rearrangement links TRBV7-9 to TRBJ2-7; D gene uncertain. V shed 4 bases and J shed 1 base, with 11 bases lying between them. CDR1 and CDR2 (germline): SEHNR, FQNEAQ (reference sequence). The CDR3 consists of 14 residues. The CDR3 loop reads CASSSPVVSYEQYF. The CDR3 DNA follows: TGTGCCAGCAGCTCCCCGGTTGTATCCTACGAGCAGTACTTC.

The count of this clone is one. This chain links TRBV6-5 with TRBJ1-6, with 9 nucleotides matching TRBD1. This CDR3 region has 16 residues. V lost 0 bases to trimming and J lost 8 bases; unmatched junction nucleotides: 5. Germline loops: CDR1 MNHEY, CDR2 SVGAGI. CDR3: CASSYSRTGVYSPLHF. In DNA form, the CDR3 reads TGTGCCAGCAGTTACTCTAGGACAGGGGTTTATTCACCCCTCCACTTT.

CDR3: CASSYDSGKNTEAFF. The CDR3 DNA reads as TGCGCCAGCAGCTACGACAGCGGCAAGAACACTGAAGCTTTCTTT. The rearrangement uses TRBV5-1 and TRBJ1-1, with TRBD1 as a possible D gene (5 bases). CDR3 size: 15 residues. Trimming left V 3 bases short and J 1 base short, with 13 bases between. CDR1 and CDR2 (germline): SGHRS, YFSETQ.

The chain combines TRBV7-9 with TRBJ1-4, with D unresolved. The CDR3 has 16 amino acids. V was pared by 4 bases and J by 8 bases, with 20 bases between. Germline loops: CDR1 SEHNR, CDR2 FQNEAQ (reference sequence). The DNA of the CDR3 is TGTGCCAGCAGCTCACCCTCTAAGGAGGCCACGGAAAAACTGTTTTTT. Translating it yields CASSSPSKEATEKLFF.

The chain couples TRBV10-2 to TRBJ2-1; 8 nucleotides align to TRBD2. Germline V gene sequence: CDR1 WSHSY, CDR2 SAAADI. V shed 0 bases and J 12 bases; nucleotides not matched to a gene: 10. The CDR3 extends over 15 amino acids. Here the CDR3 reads CASSESGTRPLGQFF. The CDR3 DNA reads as TGCGCCAGCAGTGAGTCTGGGACTAGGCCTCTTGGGCAGTTCTTC.

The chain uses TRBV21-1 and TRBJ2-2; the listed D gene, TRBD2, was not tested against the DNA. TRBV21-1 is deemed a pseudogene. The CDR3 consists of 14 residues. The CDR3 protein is CASMPGLVAGELFF. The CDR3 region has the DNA TGTGCCAGCATGCCCGGACTAGTCGCCGGGGAGCTGTTTTTT.

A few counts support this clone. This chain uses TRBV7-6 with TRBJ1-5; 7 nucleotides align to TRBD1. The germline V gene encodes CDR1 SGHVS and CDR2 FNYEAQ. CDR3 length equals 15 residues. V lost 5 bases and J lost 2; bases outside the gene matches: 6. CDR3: CASSRQGWGNQPQHF. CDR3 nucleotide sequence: TGTGCCAGCAGCCGACAGGGTTGGGGCAATCAGCCCCAGCATTTT.